This TCR beta chain was captured in a study of T cells in narcolepsy. Generated by immunoSEQ multiplex PCR, the TCRdb table keeps only in-frame clones and is missing some. The sample has about 21,000 clones, 92% seen once. V shed 3 bases and J shed 5 bases, with 11 bases lying between them. Germline-derived CDR1 and CDR2 are LNHDA and SQIVND (reference sequence). The CDR3 has 14 amino acids. The sample taken for sequencing was CD45RA- memory CD4+ T cells from PBMCs. V gene TRBV19 combines with J gene TRBJ1-5; D perhaps matches TRBD1 (6 bases). This receptor was taken from a human donor with narcolepsy. CDR3 in amino acids: CASSMVGGDQPQHF. CDR3 bases: TGTGCCAGTAGTATGGTAGGGGGTGATCAGCCCCAGCATTTT.